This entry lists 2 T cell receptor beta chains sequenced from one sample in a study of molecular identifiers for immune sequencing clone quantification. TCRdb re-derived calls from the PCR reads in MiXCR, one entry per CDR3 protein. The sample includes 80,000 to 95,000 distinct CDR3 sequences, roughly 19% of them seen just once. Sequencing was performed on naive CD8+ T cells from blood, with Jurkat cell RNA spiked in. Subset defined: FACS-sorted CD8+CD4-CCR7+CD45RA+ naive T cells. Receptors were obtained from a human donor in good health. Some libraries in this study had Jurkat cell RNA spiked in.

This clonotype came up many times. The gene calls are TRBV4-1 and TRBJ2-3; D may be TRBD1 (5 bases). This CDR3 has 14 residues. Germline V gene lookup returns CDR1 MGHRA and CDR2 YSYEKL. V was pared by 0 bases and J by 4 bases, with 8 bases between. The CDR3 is CASSQDRQSDTQYF. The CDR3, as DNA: TGCGCCAGCAGCCAAGATCGACAGTCAGATACGCAGTATTTT.

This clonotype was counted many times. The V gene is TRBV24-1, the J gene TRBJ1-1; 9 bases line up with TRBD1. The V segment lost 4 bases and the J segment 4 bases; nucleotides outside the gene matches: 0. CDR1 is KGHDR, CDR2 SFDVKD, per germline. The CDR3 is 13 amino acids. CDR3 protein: CATSEGQGTEAFF. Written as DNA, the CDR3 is TGTGCCACCAGTGAGGGACAGGGCACTGAAGCTTTCTTT.